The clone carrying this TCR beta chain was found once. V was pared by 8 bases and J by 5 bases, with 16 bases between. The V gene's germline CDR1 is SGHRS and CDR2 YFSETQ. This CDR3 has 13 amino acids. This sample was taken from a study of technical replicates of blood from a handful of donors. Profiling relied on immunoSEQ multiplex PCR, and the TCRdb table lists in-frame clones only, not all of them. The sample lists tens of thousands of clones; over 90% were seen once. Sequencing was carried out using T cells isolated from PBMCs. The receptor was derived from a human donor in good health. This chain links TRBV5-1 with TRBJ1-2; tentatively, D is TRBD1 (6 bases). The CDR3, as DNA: TGCGCCAGTGGAGGACAGCCATCTTATGGCTACACCTTC. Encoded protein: CASGGQPSYGYTF.